The clone carrying this TCR beta chain was seen at least ten times. Every naive CD8 library was made from between about 17,000 and 1,100,000 sorted cells with 10%, 30% or 50% RNA. TCRdb passed the PCR reads through MiXCR, listing each CDR3 protein once. The table includes a few hundred thousand distinct CDR3 sequences, 20% to 25% detected once. After removal of 5 bases from V and 0 bases from J, the junction contained 8 bases not matched to a gene. This CDR3 is 17 amino acids long. Germline V lookup: CDR1 SGHVS, CDR2 FNYEAQ. The data originate from a study of molecular identifiers for immune sequencing clone quantification.

The TCR comes from a human donor in good health. Some libraries in this study had Jurkat cell RNA spiked in. The specimen sequenced was naive CD8+ T cells from blood, with Jurkat cell RNA spiked in. Stated subset: FACS-sorted CD8+CD4-CCR7+CD45RA+ naive T cells. The chain carries TRBV7-6 and TRBJ1-5; 9 nucleotides match TRBD1. In nucleotides, the CDR3 is TGTGCCAGCAGCGGACGGGACAGGGCGTATAGCAATCAGCCCCAGCATTTT. Translated: CASSGRDRAYSNQPQHF.